This section outlines one TCR beta chain sequence together with its context. Its antigen remains unknown. TCRdb's table, derived via immunoSEQ multiplex PCR, lists solely in-frame clones and lacks some. In the table there are roughly 65,000 clones, under 95% of which are singletons. This entry comes from a study of lymphopenia after photon versus proton radiotherapy. General study findings and limits: Post-nadir diversity loss with photons came from oligoclonal expansion, particularly CD8+ Temra cells.

Between the trimmed V and J ends, which lost 4 bases and 4 bases, there was a span of 9 bases. Germline CDR1 is SGHTS and CDR2 is YDEGEE. There are 12 residues in the CDR3. The receptor was derived from a woman between 70 and 85 years old with pancreatic cancer. J is TRBJ2-7 and V is TRBV5-8, with a possible D match to TRBD2 (5 bases). This sample comprised peripheral blood, obtained from a patient treated with photon-based radiotherapy. In DNA form, the CDR3 reads TGTGCCAGCAGCCGGGATTTATACGAGCAGTACTTC. This codes for CASSRDLYEQYF.